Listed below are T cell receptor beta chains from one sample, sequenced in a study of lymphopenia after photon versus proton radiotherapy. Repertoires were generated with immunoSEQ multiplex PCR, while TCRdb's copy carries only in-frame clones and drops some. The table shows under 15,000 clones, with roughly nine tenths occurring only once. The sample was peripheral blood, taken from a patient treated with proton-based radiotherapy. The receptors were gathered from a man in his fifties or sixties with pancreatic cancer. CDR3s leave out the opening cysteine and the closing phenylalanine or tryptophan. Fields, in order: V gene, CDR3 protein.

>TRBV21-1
ASSTRTPLSYNSPLH
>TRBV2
ASSESRVFGTGELF
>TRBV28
ASSSWTGSGNQPQH
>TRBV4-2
ASSQEIAGYNEQF
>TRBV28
ASSLTVGGNLGTEAF
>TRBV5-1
ASSQGGGWYQETQY
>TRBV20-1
SVVVGTEAF
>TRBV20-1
SATGGYT
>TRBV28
ASNPRGTGIYEQY
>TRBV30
AGGGTNEKLF
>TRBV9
ASSVAPGQGNTGELF
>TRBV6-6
ASRRNQPQH